The present TCR beta chain was sequenced within a study of control samples from healthy donors and cancer patients. The assay was immunoSEQ multiplex PCR, and TCRdb's table has in-frame clones only and misses some. Altogether some 150,000 clones are present, about 95% being singletons, with the ten largest covering 12% to 15%. Germline V lookup: CDR1 KGHDR, CDR2 SFDVKD. This CDR3 has 17 residues. The V gene lost 1 base and the J gene lost 2 bases, with 13 bases spanning the gap. The sequenced sample consisted of PBMCs. This chain connects TRBV24-1 to TRBJ1-4; tentative D call: TRBD1 (6 bases). This receptor was taken from a man in his sixties with colorectal cancer. This CDR3 reads CATSDFGGAGTNEKLFF. The CDR3 DNA follows: TGTGCCACCAGTGATTTTGGGGGCGCCGGGACTAATGAAAAACTGTTTTTT.